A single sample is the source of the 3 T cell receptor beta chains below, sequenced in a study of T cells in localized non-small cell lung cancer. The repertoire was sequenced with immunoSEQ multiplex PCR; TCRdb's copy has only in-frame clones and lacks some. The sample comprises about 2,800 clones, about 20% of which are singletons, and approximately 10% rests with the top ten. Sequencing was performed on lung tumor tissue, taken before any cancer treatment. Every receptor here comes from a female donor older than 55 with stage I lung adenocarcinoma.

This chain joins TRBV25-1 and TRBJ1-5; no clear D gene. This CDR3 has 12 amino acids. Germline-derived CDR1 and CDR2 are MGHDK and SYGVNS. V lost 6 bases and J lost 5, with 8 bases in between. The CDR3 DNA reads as TGTGCCAGCAGCAGATACGATCAGCCCCAGCATTTT. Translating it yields CASSRYDQPQHF.

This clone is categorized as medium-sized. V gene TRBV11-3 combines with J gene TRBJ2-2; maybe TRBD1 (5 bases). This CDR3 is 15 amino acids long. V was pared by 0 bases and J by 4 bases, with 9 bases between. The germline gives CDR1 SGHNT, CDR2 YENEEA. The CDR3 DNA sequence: TGTGCCAGCAGCTTAGATGGCAGGGCCACCGGGGAGCTGTTTTTT. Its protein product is CASSLDGRATGELFF.

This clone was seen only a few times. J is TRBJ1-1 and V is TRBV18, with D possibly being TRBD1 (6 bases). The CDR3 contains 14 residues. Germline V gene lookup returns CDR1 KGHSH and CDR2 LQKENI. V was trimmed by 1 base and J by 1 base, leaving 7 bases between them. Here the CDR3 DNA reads TGTGCCAGCTCACCACTAGGGGGGAACACTGAAGCTTTCTTT. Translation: CASSPLGGNTEAFF.